The clone carrying this TCR beta chain was observed at least ten times. Its antigen is as yet unknown. The sample's time point: longitudinal time-point 2. This sample is part of a study of neurological immune-mediated disorders. TCRdb reprocessed the 5' RACE reads via MiXCR and lists one record per CDR3 protein. The sample records about 80,000 distinct CDR3 sequences, nearly 6% being singletons. General study findings and limits: When the repertoires were sorted by phylogenetic grouping, those of 18 of 34 multiple sclerosis patients ended up in one related-CDR3 cluster, a possible signature.

This CDR3 region has 15 residues. Trimming left V 5 bases short and J 4 bases short, with 17 bases between. This sequence was found in a woman aged 60-75 years with multiple sclerosis. The chain combines TRBV12-3 or TRBV12-4 with TRBJ1-1, with D maybe TRBD1 (6 bases). The sample taken for sequencing was PBMCs. DNA of the CDR3: TGTGCCAGCAGTCGAACTAAACAGGGCAGCACTGAAGCTTTCTTT. It specifies CASSRTKQGSTEAFF.